This T cell receptor beta chain is drawn from a study of CDR3 diversity in severe acne. With respect to this clonotype: A junction end diverges from the germline sequence, so it may reflect a read error.

TCRdb passed the PCR reads through MiXCR, listing each CDR3 protein once. Of around 85,000 distinct CDR3 sequences listed, 49% are singletons. The CDR3 is made up of 16 amino acids. CDR1 is SGHVS, CDR2 FNYEAQ, per germline. Sample: blood. This rearrangement joins TRBV7-6 to TRBJ2-5; the D gene is possibly TRBD1 (6 bases). The clonotype comes from a male donor with severe acne vulgaris. CDR3 bases: TGTGCTAGCAGCCCTCCTCCTGACAGGCCTTGGGAGACCCAGTACTTC. It specifies CASSPPPDRPWETQYF.